A selection of T cell receptor beta chains follows, all from one sample in a study of T cell changes during pregnancy in multiple sclerosis. Data came from immunoSEQ multiplex PCR; TCRdb stores just in-frame clones and leaves some out. The table records 27,000 or so clones, 88% of them present only once. The sample was CD8+ T cells from peripheral blood mononuclear cells, taken in the second trimester of pregnancy. Receptors were obtained from a female donor with multiple sclerosis, enrolled in a pregnancy study. Both conserved end residues are part of each CDR3. A D gene is named only where the DNA matches it firmly. Not every row has a clone size; where given, it reads once, few, many or a size class.

V,J,D,size,DNA,CDR3
TRBV6-6,TRBJ2-7,TRBD1,-,TGTGCCAGTGTGTGGGACAGGGGGGACGAGCAGTACTTC,CASVWDRGDEQYF
TRBV6-4,TRBJ2-1,TRBD2,-,TGTGCCAGCAGCACTAGCGGGGGCCGGGATGAGCAGTTCTTC,CASSTSGGRDEQFF
TRBV29-1,TRBJ2-1,-,-,TGCAGCGTTGAAGAGGTCAGGACTCATGAGCAGTTCTTC,CSVEEVRTHEQFF
TRBV9,TRBJ2-1,-,-,TGTGCCAGCAGCGTAGGTTCCTCGGGCAATGAGCAGTTCTTC,CASSVGSSGNEQFF
TRBV13,TRBJ2-7,-,-,TGTGCCAGCAGCTTAGGCCTAAATAACCGCTACGAGCAGTACTTC,CASSLGLNNRYEQYF
TRBV29-1,TRBJ2-7,TRBD2,-,TGCAGCGCCGTAGCGGGGGGTCCCGAGCAGTACTTC,CSAVAGGPEQYF
TRBV2,TRBJ1-1,-,-,TGTGCCAGCAGTCTAGGGAGGGCAGGGAACACTGAAGCTTTCTTT,CASSLGRAGNTEAFF
TRBV2,TRBJ2-7,TRBD1,-,TGTGCCACTAGGACAGGCGACCCTGAGCAGTACTTC,CATRTGDPEQYF
TRBV19,TRBJ1-2,-,few,TGTGCCAGTACCATGAGGGGGAACTATGGCTACACCTTC,CASTMRGNYGYTF
TRBV12-2,TRBJ2-1,-,-,TGTGCAAGTCGCTTACACAGAAGACAGTACAATGAGCAGTTCTTC,CASRLHRRQYNEQFF
TRBV6-1,TRBJ2-7,-,-,TGTGCCAGCACTAGTTCCCCCGGGGGCTCCTACGAGCAGTACTTC,CASTSSPGGSYEQYF
TRBV27,TRBJ2-7,TRBD1,-,TGTGCCAGCAGTTTATCCGCCGGGACAGGGGAGTTCGAGCAGTACTTC,CASSLSAGTGEFEQYF
TRBV18,TRBJ1-3,-,-,TGTGCCAGCTCCCCGGACGGAGGCTCTGGAAACACCATATATTTT,CASSPDGGSGNTIYF
TRBV4-1,TRBJ2-2,TRBD1,-,TGCGCCAGCAGCCTGCCTGACAGGGGGGTCACCGGGGAGCTGTTTTTT,CASSLPDRGVTGELFF
TRBV5-5,TRBJ1-5,-,-,TGTGCCAGCAGCTTGGCCCCCCTCAATCAGCCCCAGCATTTT,CASSLAPLNQPQHF
TRBV11-2,TRBJ1-2,-,-,TGTGCCAGCAGCTTAGACAGGGGCGGCTATGGCTACACCTTC,CASSLDRGGYGYTF
TRBV2,TRBJ1-4,TRBD1,many,TGTGCCAGCAGTGAAGTGGTGGCAGGTGGGACAGCAACTAATGAAAAACTGTTTTTT,CASSEVVAGGTATNEKLFF
TRBV15,TRBJ1-3,-,-,TGTGCCACCAGCACGGGATCCACCAGCGCGGACACCATATATTTT,CATSTGSTSADTIYF
TRBV7-9,TRBJ1-1,-,-,TGTGCCAGCAGCTGGGAGGCCCCCGTCACTGAAGCTTTCTTT,CASSWEAPVTEAFF
TRBV6-5,TRBJ1-2,-,-,TGTGCCAGCAGTTACTCAAGCCTAAACTATGGCTACACCTTC,CASSYSSLNYGYTF
TRBV7-2,TRBJ1-2,-,-,TGTGCCAGCAGCTTAGATTTTGCCAGGGGACACTATGGCTACACCTTC,CASSLDFARGHYGYTF
TRBV5-1,TRBJ2-2,-,medium-sized,TGCGCCAGCAGCTCGCCCCAGGGGAGAGCCGGGGAGCTGTTTTTT,CASSSPQGRAGELFF
TRBV6-5,TRBJ1-2,-,-,TGTGCCAGCAGTTCTAACCGGGACACGAACTATGGCTACACCTTC,CASSSNRDTNYGYTF
TRBV30,TRBJ2-5,TRBD2,-,TGTGCCTGGAGTGTAATGGGGGCTAGCGGGCATCAAGAGACCCAGTACTTC,CAWSVMGASGHQETQYF
TRBV5-1,TRBJ1-1,-,few,TGCGCCAGCAGCTTGGCGGCGGGGGCTCTGGGCACTGAAGCTTTCTTT,CASSLAAGALGTEAFF
TRBV2,TRBJ1-5,-,-,TGTGCCAGCAGTGATTTGGGGCTGATCAATCAGCCCCAGCATTTT,CASSDLGLINQPQHF
TRBV5-1,TRBJ1-4,TRBD1,-,TGCGCCAGCAGCCAGACAGGGGGTCAGGTTGAAAAACTGTTTTTT,CASSQTGGQVEKLFF
TRBV6-4,TRBJ2-1,TRBD1,-,TGTGCCAGCAGTGACGGGGACAGGGCCTACAATGAGCAGTTCTTC,CASSDGDRAYNEQFF
TRBV6-5,TRBJ1-6,-,-,TGTGCCAGCAGTTACCAGGGGACAACGAATTCACCCCTCCACTTT,CASSYQGTTNSPLHF
TRBV19,TRBJ2-3,TRBD2,-,TGTGCCAGTAGTATCGCTAGCGGGGGAACAGATACGCAGTATTTT,CASSIASGGTDTQYF
TRBV11-2,TRBJ1-1,-,-,TGTGCCAGCAGCTTAGGCGTCGACACTGAAGCTTTCTTT,CASSLGVDTEAFF
TRBV27,TRBJ2-3,-,-,TGTGCCAGCAGTTTAGGGGCTAGCACAGATACGCAGTATTTT,CASSLGASTDTQYF
TRBV16,TRBJ1-4,TRBD1,-,TGTGCCAGCAGCCAAACGTCCGGGACAGGTAGAGAAAAACTGTTTTTT,CASSQTSGTGREKLFF
TRBV15,TRBJ1-5,TRBD1,-,TGTGCCACCAGCAGAGGGACAGGAGACATAAGGCCCCAGCATTTT,CATSRGTGDIRPQHF
TRBV27,TRBJ2-1,TRBD2,-,TGTGCCAGCAGTATAGCGGGGGGATACAATGAGCAGTTCTTC,CASSIAGGYNEQFF
TRBV11-1,TRBJ2-1,-,-,TGTGCCAGCAGCTTTGGCGGTTACAATGAGCAGTTCTTC,CASSFGGYNEQFF
TRBV5-1,TRBJ2-7,TRBD1,-,TGCGCCAGCAGCTACGACAGGGCCCCCTACGAGCAGTACTTC,CASSYDRAPYEQYF
TRBV6-6,TRBJ2-1,TRBD2,-,TGTGCCAGCAGCCTAACTAGCGGGGGTTACAATGAGCAGTTCTTC,CASSLTSGGYNEQFF
TRBV29-1,TRBJ2-5,-,-,TGCAGCGTTGCACGTGCAAGGGGGGGGCCAGAGACCCAGTACTTC,CSVARARGGPETQYF
TRBV7-8,TRBJ1-1,-,-,TGTGCCAGCAGCCTTAGGGGGAACACTGAAGCTTTCTTT,CASSLRGNTEAFF
TRBV28,TRBJ2-7,-,-,TGTGCCAGCGCCACAGGGCTCTCCTACGAGCAGTACTTC,CASATGLSYEQYF
TRBV5-5,TRBJ1-2,TRBD1,-,TGTGCCAGCAGGACCTCCCGGACAGGGTCAAGAGGCTACACCTTC,CASRTSRTGSRGYTF
TRBV27,TRBJ2-5,TRBD2,-,TGTGCCAGCAGACTGGGGGAGGGGCCGGAGACCCAGTACTTC,CASRLGEGPETQYF
TRBV28,TRBJ2-1,-,-,TGTGCCAGCAGTTTACCACAGAACAATGAGCAGTTCTTC,CASSLPQNNEQFF
TRBV29-1,TRBJ1-2,TRBD1,-,TGCAGCGTACCGGGACAGGGGGCGGTTGGCTACACCTTC,CSVPGQGAVGYTF
TRBV2,TRBJ2-5,-,once,TGTGCCAGCAGTGTTGGTCTTACTATAGAGACCCAGTACTTC,CASSVGLTIETQYF
TRBV5-6,TRBJ2-1,TRBD1,-,TGTGCCAGCAGCCCAGGACAGGGGTTCGGGGAGCAGTTCTTC,CASSPGQGFGEQFF
TRBV18,TRBJ1-1,-,-,TGTGCCAGCTCACGCGAACAGGGATTGAACACTGAAGCTTTCTTT,CASSREQGLNTEAFF
TRBV2,TRBJ2-2,TRBD1,-,TGTGCCAGCAGTGCGTGGGGACAGGGGCCCAGCGGGGAGCTGTTTTTT,CASSAWGQGPSGELFF
TRBV27,TRBJ2-2,-,-,TGTGCCACCCAAAGACACGGGGAGCTGTTTTTT,CATQRHGELFF
TRBV9,TRBJ1-1,TRBD1,-,TGTGCCAGCAGCCTGAGACAGGGGAACACTGAAGCTTTCTTT,CASSLRQGNTEAFF